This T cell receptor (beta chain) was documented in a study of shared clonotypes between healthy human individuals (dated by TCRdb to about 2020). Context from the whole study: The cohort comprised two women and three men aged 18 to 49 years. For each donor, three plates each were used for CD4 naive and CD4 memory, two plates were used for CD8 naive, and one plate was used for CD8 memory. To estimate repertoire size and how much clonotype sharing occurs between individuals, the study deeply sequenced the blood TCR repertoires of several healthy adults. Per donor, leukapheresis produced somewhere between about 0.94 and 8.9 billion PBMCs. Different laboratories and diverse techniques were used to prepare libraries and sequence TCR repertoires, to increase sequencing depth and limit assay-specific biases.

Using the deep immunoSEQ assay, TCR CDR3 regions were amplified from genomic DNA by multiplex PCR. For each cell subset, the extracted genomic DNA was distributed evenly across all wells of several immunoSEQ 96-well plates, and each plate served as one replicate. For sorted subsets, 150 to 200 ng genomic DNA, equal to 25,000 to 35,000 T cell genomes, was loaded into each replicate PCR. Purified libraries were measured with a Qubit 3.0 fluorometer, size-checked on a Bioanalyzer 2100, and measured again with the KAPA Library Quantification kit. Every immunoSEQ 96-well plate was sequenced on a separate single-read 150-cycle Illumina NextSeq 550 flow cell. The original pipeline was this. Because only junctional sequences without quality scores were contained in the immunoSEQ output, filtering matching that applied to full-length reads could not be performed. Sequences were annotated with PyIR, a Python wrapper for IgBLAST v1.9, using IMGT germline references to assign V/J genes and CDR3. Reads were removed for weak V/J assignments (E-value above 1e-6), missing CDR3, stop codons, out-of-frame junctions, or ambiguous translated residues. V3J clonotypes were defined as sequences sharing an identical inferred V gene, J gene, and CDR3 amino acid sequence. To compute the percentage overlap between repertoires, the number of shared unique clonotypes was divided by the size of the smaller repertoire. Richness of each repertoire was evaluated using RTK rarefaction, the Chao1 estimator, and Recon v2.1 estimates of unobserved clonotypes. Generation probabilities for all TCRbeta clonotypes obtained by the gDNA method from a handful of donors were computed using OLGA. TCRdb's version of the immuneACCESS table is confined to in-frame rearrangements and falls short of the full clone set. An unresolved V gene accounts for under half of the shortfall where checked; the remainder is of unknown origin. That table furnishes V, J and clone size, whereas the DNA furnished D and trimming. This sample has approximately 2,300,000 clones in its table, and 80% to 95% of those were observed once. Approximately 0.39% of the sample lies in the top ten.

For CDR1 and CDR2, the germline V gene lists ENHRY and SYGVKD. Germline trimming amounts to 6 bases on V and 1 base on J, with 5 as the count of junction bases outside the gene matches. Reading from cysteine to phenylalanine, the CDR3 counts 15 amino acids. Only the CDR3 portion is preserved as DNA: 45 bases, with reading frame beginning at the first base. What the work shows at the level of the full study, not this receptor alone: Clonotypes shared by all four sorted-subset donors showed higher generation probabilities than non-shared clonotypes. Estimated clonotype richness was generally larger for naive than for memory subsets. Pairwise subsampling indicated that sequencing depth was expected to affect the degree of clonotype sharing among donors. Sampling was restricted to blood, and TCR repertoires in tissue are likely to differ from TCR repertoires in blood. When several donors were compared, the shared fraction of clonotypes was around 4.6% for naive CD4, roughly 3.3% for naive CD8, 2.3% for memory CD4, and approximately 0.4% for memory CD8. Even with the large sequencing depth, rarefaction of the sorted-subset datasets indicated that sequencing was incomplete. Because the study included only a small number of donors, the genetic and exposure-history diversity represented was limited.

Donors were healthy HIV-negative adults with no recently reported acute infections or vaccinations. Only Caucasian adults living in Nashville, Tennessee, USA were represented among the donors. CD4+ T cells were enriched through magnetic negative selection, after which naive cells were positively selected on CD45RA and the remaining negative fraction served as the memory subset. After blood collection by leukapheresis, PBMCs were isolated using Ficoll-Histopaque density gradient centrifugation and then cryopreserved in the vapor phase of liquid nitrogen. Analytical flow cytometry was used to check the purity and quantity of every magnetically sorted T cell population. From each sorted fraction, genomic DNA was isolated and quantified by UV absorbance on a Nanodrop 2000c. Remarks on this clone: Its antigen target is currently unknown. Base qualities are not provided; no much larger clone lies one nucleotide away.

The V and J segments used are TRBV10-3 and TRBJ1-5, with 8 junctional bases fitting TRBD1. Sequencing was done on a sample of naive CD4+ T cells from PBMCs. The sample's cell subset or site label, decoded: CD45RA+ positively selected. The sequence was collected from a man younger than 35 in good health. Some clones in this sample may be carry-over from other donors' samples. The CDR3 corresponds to CAISSGGWSNQPQHF. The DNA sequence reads TGTGCCATCAGCTCAGGGGGCTGGAGCAATCAGCCCCAGCATTTT.